The 28 T cell receptor beta chains reported below all come from one sample, sequenced in a study of blood T cells in healthy people across ages. Through a sample-barcoded 5' primer and a J-beta primer mix, a second PCR was run for about 6 to 11 cycles. TCRdb recomputed calls from the 5' RACE reads with MiXCR, one row per CDR3 protein. The repertoire holds 1.5 million to 2 million distinct CDR3 sequences, with 35% to 50% as singletons. Source material: blood. These receptors originate from a human donor in good health.

The genes are TRBV15 and TRBJ1-1; no reliable D call. Germline V CDR1 and CDR2: LNHNV, YYDKDF (reference sequence). V gave up 2 bases and J gave up 7 bases, with 8 bases separating them. The CDR3 totals 12 residues. The CDR3 DNA reads TGTGCCACCAGCAGACCTCGCTTTGAAGCTTTCTTT. It is translated as CATSRPRFEAFF.

Only a few counts were recorded for this clonotype. V and J are TRBV20-1 and TRBJ2-1; TRBD2 matches at 14 bases. CDR1 and CDR2 (germline): DFQATT, SNEGSKA (reference sequence). The CDR3 has 16 amino acids. Losses at the gene ends were 1 base for V and 3 bases for J; bases not matched to a gene: 2. The CDR3 is CSARATSGGDYNEQFF. The CDR3 DNA follows: TGCAGTGCTAGAGCGACTAGCGGGGGGGACTACAATGAGCAGTTCTTC.

V gene TRBV20-1 combines with J gene TRBJ2-7; no clear D. V was shortened by 5 bases and J by 1 base, with 15 bases between the two germline ends. Germline values: CDR1 DFQATT, CDR2 SNEGSKA (reference sequence). The CDR3 sequence is 14 residues long. As DNA, the CDR3 is TGCAGTGCTCCCTGGCCACTACCGTCCTACGAGCAGTACTTC. As protein: CSAPWPLPSYEQYF.

Note on this clonotype: Germline and junction disagree at one end, which may indicate a read error. The chain is built from TRBV7-2 and TRBJ2-5, with TRBD1 identical over 12 bases. Germline CDR1 reads SGHTA; CDR2 reads FQGNSA. The CDR3 extends over 15 amino acids. The CDR3 sequence: CAGSLRDRGPWEQYF. The CDR3 DNA sequence: TGTGCCGGCAGCTTGAGGGACAGGGGGCCGTGGGAGCAGTACTTC.

This clonotype was picked up a small number of times. This chain connects TRBV12-3 or TRBV12-4 to TRBJ2-5; the D is unclear. The CDR3 loop spans 13 amino acids. The V gene lost 3 bases and the J gene lost 2 bases, with 7 bases spanning the gap. The CDR3 DNA sequence: TGTGCCAGCAGTTTTGGGTGGCAAGAGACCCAGTACTTC. This translates into CASSFGWQETQYF.

This clonotype was observed at least ten times. The chain is built from TRBV20-1 and TRBJ2-1; no firm D call. CDR1 is DFQATT and CDR2 is SNEGSKA in the germline V gene (reference sequence). The CDR3 runs to 13 residues. Trimming removed 0 bases at V and 9 bases at J, with 12 bases between. The CDR3 here is CSAREDPNGEQFF. The CDR3 coding sequence is TGCAGTGCTAGAGAGGACCCCAATGGTGAGCAGTTCTTC.

The chain joins TRBV7-2 to TRBJ2-5, with no clear D. Trimming pared 1 base from V and 5 bases from J, leaving 11 bases between. Germline CDR1 and CDR2: SGHTA and FQGNSA. The length of the CDR3 is 14 residues. The CDR3 protein is CASSLGPAWETQYF. The CDR3 nucleotides read TGTGCCAGCAGCTTAGGACCAGCTTGGGAGACCCAGTACTTC.

This sequence joins TRBV29-1 and TRBJ2-3; TRBD2 matches at 9 bases. The germline CDR1 and CDR2 sequences are SQVTM and ANQGSEA. The J segment lost 4 bases and the V segment lost 6 bases, leaving 8 bases of the junction unmatched. The CDR3 runs 14 residues. The CDR3 loop reads CSVLAGRYADTQYF. Here the CDR3 DNA reads TGCAGCGTGCTAGCGGGGCGGTATGCAGATACGCAGTATTTT.

The J gene is TRBJ1-1, the V gene TRBV11-2; 7 bases line up with TRBD1. Germline assignment: CDR1 SGHAT and CDR2 FQNNGV. Germline trimming cut 1 base from V and 0 bases from J; bases unmatched to any gene: 5. There are 16 residues in the CDR3. This CDR3 is CASSLATGTMNTEAFF. The CDR3 DNA is TGTGCCAGCAGCTTAGCGACAGGGACCATGAACACTGAAGCTTTCTTT.

In DNA form, the CDR3 reads TGTGCCAGCACTGGAGGGGCAAAGTACGAGCAGTACTTC. Translated: CASTGGAKYEQYF. This chain joins TRBV12-3 or TRBV12-4 and TRBJ2-7; weak D call: TRBD2 (6 bases). Trimming took 7 bases from V and 4 from J, leaving 14 bases between them. This CDR3 is 13 amino acids long.

A remark on this clonotype: An end of the junction differs from the germline gene, which may be a read error. The rearrangement uses TRBV10-3 and TRBJ2-5, with D unresolved. The germline V gene encodes CDR1 ENHRY and CDR2 SYGVKD. The CDR3 is 13 amino acids. The CDR3 protein is CAISESAGPKQYF. The CDR3, as DNA: TGTGCCATTAGTGAGTCGGCAGGACCCAAGCAGTACTTC.

The CDR3 region has the DNA TGTGCCAGCAACACAGGGCGAAACACTGAAGCTTTCTTT. Protein: CASNTGRNTEAFF. The gene calls are TRBV9 and TRBJ1-1; TRBD1 is a possible D gene (6 bases). The CDR3 is 13 amino acids. V lost 6 bases and J 2 bases, leaving 11 bases between the germline ends. Per germline, CDR1 SGDLS and CDR2 YYNGEE.

This clonotype was seen more than once but under ten times. The chain uses TRBV21-1 and TRBJ2-1; the table names TRBD1, a call not compared with the DNA. TRBV21-1 is recorded as a pseudogene. The CDR3 totals 14 residues. This CDR3 is CASSTPQAYNEQFF. The DNA for the CDR3 is TGTGCCAGCAGCACCCCCCAGGCATACAATGAGCAGTTCTTC.

In this sample, this clonotype turned up a few times. This sequence joins TRBV20-1 and TRBJ1-5; 9 bases agree with TRBD1. The CDR3 length is 16 residues. The V segment lost 3 bases and the J segment 4 bases; nucleotides outside the gene matches: 10. CDR1 is DFQATT and CDR2 is SNEGSKA in the germline V gene (reference sequence). The CDR3 DNA reads as TGCAGTGCTAGTGCCACAGGGGGCGCGGGGAATCAGCCCCAGCATTTT. Protein: CSASATGGAGNQPQHF.

This clonotype showed up just a few times. The chain has TRBV12-3 or TRBV12-4 and TRBJ1-2; no firm D call. V was clipped by 3 bases and J by 4 bases, with 18 bases between them. The CDR3 consists of 16 residues. The CDR3 spells CASSFHRRPVAYGYTF. As DNA, the CDR3 is TGTGCCAGCAGTTTCCACCGTCGCCCAGTCGCCTATGGCTACACCTTC.

The chain combines TRBV11-2 with TRBJ2-1; TRBD2 agrees at 8 bases. The CDR3 loop spans 16 amino acids. Germline-derived CDR1 and CDR2 are SGHAT and FQNNGV. Losses at the gene ends were 4 bases for V and 10 bases for J; bases not matched to a gene: 15. CDR3 DNA: TGTGCCAGCAGCTCTCCTCGCCTAGCGGGTACGGTGGAGCAGTTCTTC. As protein: CASSSPRLAGTVEQFF.

This chain connects TRBV4-2 to TRBJ2-7, with D maybe TRBD1 (6 bases). Germline assignment: CDR1 LGHNA and CDR2 YNFKEQ. The CDR3 spans 14 residues. Trimming took off 0 bases at V and 2 bases at J, with 8 bases between the two ends. CDR3 DNA: TGTGCCAGCAGCCAAGAAACAGGGACCTACGAGCAGTACTTC. Translated, it gives CASSQETGTYEQYF.

This clonotype was recorded at least ten times. The rearrangement links TRBV4-2 to TRBJ1-6; D perhaps matches TRBD1 (6 bases). V lost 0 bases and J 0 bases, leaving 12 bases between the germline ends. Germline-derived CDR1 and CDR2 are LGHNA and YNFKEQ. The CDR3 spans 18 residues. The CDR3 spells CASSQELGASSYNSPLHF. Here the CDR3 DNA reads TGTGCCAGCAGCCAAGAGTTGGGGGCGAGCTCCTATAATTCACCCCTCCACTTT.

This sequence joins TRBV4-3 and TRBJ2-1; 10 bases are shared with TRBD2. V lost 2 bases to trimming and J lost 3 bases; unmatched junction nucleotides: 4. There are 16 residues in the CDR3. Germline CDR1 LGHNA, CDR2 YSLEER. CDR3 sequence: CASSQSSGGLYNEQFF. CDR3 DNA sequence: TGCGCCAGCAGCCAAAGTAGCGGGGGGCTCTACAATGAGCAGTTCTTC.

To note about this clonotype: The junction and the germline gene differ at one end; a read error may be behind it. The V and J genes are TRBV7-3 and TRBJ2-3; perhaps TRBD1 as D (6 bases). Germline CDR1 and CDR2: SGHTA and FQGTGA. CDR3 length: 15 amino acids. In nucleotides, the CDR3 is TGTGCCAGCAGCTTCGGGACACCCGACACAGATATGCAGTATTTT. Protein product: CASSFGTPDTDMQYF. Together with reference TRBV7-3 and TRBJ2-3, the CDR3 gives the full variable domain: GAGVSQTPSNKVTEKGKYVELRCDPISGHTALYWYRQSLGQGPEFLIYFQGTGAADDSGLPNDRFFAVRPEGSVSTLKIQRTERGDSAVYLCASSFGTPDTDMQYFGPGTRLTVL.

This clonotype was recorded a few times. This chain links TRBV7-6 with TRBJ2-4; D possibly matches TRBD1 or TRBD2 (5 bases each). The CDR3 loop spans 13 amino acids. Germline CDR1 SGHVS, CDR2 FNYEAQ. V was shortened by 5 bases and J by 13 bases, with 18 bases between the two germline ends. CDR3 sequence: CASSPTPGGEQYF. CDR3 nucleotide sequence: TGTGCCAGCAGCCCGACCCCTGGGGGAGAGCAGTACTTC.

Here the CDR3 reads CASSWEVRNTEAFF. The CDR3 region has the DNA TGCGCCAGCAGCTGGGAGGTCAGAAACACTGAAGCTTTCTTT. The chain carries TRBV5-1 and TRBJ1-1; D is unclear. The CDR3 covers 14 residues. V was clipped by 3 bases and J by 2 bases, with 11 bases between them. Germline-derived CDR1 and CDR2 are SGHRS and YFSETQ.

This clonotype occurred many times. The rearrangement links TRBV7-2 to TRBJ1-5, with a possible D match to TRBD1 (5 bases). Germline CDR1 SGHTA, CDR2 FQGNSA. CDR3 size: 12 residues. Between the trimmed V and J ends, which lost 6 bases and 6 bases, there was a span of 9 bases. The CDR3 here is CASSLRGQPQHF. CDR3 sequence (DNA): TGTGCCAGCAGTTTAAGGGGTCAGCCCCAGCATTTT.

In this sample, this clonotype turned up many times. The rearrangement links TRBV7-9 to TRBJ1-2, with 8 positions matching TRBD1. From germline, CDR1 is SEHNR and CDR2 FQNEAQ (reference sequence). The CDR3 is 15 residues long. V was clipped by 3 bases and J by 4 bases; unmatched bases: 7. CDR3 sequence reads: CASSLGQASSYGYTF. CDR3 coding DNA: TGTGCCAGCAGCTTGGGACAGGCAAGCTCCTATGGCTACACCTTC. The variable domain in full, completed from reference TRBV7-9 and TRBJ1-2, reads DTGVSQNPRHKITKRGQNVTFRCDPISEHNRLYWYRQTLGQGPEFLTYFQNEAQLEKSRLLSDRFSAERPKGSFSTLEIQRTEQGDSAMYLCASSLGQASSYGYTFGSGTRLTVV.

The genes are TRBV6-5 and TRBJ1-1, with D possibly matching TRBD1 (5 bases). V shed 0 bases and J shed 10 bases, with 12 bases lying between them. CDR1 MNHEY and CDR2 SVGAGI come from the germline V gene. The CDR3 is made up of 13 amino acids. The CDR3 protein is CASSYSRRVGAFF. CDR3 coding DNA: TGTGCCAGCAGTTACTCCCGCAGGGTGGGAGCTTTCTTT.

The rearrangement joins TRBV6-2 or TRBV6-3 to TRBJ1-5; 9 nucleotides match TRBD1. Trimming took 7 bases from V and 3 from J; bases not matched to a gene: 7. The germline gives CDR1 MNHEY, CDR2 SVGEGT. The CDR3 is 15 amino acids. The CDR3 bases are TGTGCCAGCACCGTAGGACAGGGGTACAATCAGCCCCAGCATTTT. Its protein is CASTVGQGYNQPQHF.

This sequence joins TRBV6-6 and TRBJ1-5; no definite D call. Trimming cost V 7 bases and J 0 bases, with 7 bases left between them. This CDR3 has 13 amino acids. CDR1 and CDR2 from the germline V gene are MNHNY and SVGAGI (reference sequence). CDR3 nucleotide sequence: TGTGCCAGCAACGGTTATAGCAATCAGCCCCAGCATTTT. Protein product: CASNGYSNQPQHF.

The rearrangement links TRBV30 to TRBJ1-5; D may be TRBD1 (5 bases). V was trimmed by 1 base and J by 4 bases, leaving 11 bases between them. The CDR3 spans 14 residues. The germline V gene has CDR1 GTSNPN and CDR2 SVGIG (reference sequence). CDR3 in amino acids: CAWSEGRDNQPQHF. The CDR3 region has the DNA TGTGCCTGGAGTGAGGGCAGGGATAATCAGCCCCAGCATTTT.